A single sample is the source of the 3 T cell receptor beta chains below, sequenced in a study of T cells in Graves' hyperthyroidism and ophthalmopathy. TCR beta CDR3 region amplification was performed from RNA transcripts. In the first-round RT-PCR of the TCR CDR3, the HTBI primer set was used. Using its own MiXCR run on the multiplex PCR reads, TCRdb lists one record per CDR3 protein. The table lists roughly 420,000 distinct CDR3 sequences, approximately 15% of them singletons. The specimen was blood. Source of these receptors: a woman aged 18-30 years with Graves' hyperthyroidism.

This clonotype was counted at least ten times. J is TRBJ2-1 and V is TRBV20-1, with TRBD2 matching over 9 bases. The CDR3 runs 15 residues. CDR1 and CDR2 (germline): DFQATT, SNEGSKA (reference sequence). After removal of 7 bases from V and 1 base from J, the junction contained 8 bases not matched to a gene. For the CDR3, the DNA is TGCAGTGGATCCCCCCTAGCGGGATCCTACAATGAGCAGTTCTTC. Translating it yields CSGSPLAGSYNEQFF.

Regarding this clonotype: Being one base from a much bigger clone, this may be a read error. This chain connects TRBV5-5 to TRBJ2-7, with D uncertain. This CDR3 region has 16 residues. CDR1 and CDR2 from the germline V gene are SGHKS and YYEKEE (reference sequence). V was clipped by 3 bases and J by 4 bases, with 20 bases between them. The CDR3 sequence: CASSSRVIRLGYEQYF. The CDR3 region has the DNA TGTGCCAGCAGCTCCCGGGTAATCCGGTTGGGGTACGAGCAGTACTTC.

The rearrangement uses TRBV15 and TRBJ2-1, with 10 bases lining up with TRBD2. With 0 bases clipped from V and 2 bases from J, the junction kept 7 bases outside the gene matches. CDR3 length equals 18 residues. The V gene's germline CDR1 is LNHNV and CDR2 YYDKDF (reference sequence). The CDR3 loop is CATSRDAFTSGAYNEQFF. CDR3 sequence (DNA): TGTGCCACCAGCAGAGATGCATTTACTAGCGGGGCCTACAATGAGCAGTTCTTC.